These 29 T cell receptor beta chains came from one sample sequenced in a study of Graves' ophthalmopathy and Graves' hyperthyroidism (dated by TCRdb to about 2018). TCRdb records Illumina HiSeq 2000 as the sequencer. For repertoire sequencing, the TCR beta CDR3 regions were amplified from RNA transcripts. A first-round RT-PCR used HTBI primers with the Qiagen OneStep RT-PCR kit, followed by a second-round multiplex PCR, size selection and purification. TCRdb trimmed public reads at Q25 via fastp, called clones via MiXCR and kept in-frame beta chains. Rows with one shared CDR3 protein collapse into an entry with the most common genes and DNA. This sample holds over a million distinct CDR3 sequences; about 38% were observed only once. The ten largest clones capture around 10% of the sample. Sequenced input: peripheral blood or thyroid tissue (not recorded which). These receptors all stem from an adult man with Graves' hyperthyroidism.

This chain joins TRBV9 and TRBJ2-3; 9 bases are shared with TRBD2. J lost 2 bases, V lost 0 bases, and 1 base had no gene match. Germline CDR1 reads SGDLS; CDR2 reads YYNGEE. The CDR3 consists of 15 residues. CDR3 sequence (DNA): TGTGCCAGCAGCGTAGAGGGACTAGCCACAGATACGCAGTATTTT. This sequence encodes CASSVEGLATDTQYF.

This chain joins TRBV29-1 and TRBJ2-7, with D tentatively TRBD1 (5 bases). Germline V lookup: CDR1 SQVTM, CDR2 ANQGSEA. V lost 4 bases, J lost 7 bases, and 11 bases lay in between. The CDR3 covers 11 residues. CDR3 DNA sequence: TGCAGCGTTGTCAGGGTAGATGAGCAGTACTTC. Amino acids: CSVVRVDEQYF.

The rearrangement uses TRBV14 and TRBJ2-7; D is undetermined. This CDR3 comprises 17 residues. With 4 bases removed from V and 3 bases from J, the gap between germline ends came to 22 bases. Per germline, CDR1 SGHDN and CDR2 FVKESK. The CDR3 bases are TGTGCCAGCAGCCCCCGAGCCAGAGACCGGAAACACTACGAGCAGTACTTC. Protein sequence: CASSPRARDRKHYEQYF. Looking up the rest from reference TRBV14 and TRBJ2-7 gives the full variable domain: EAGVTQFPSHSVIEKGQTVTLRCDPISGHDNLYWYRRVMGKEIKFLLHFVKESKQDESGMPNNRFLAERTGGTYSTLKVQPAELEDSGVYFCASSPRARDRKHYEQYFGPGTRLTVT.

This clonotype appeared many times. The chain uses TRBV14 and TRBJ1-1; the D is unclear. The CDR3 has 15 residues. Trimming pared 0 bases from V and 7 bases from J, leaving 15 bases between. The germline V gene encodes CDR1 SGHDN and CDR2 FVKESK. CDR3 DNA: TGTGCCAGCAGCCAAGAGGCCAGACAACGGGATGAAGCTTTCTTT. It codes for CASSQEARQRDEAFF.

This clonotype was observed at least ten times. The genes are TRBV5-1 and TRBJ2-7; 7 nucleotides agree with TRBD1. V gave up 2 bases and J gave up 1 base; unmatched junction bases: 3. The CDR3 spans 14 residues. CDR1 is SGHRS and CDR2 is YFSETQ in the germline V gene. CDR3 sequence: CASSFRQGSYEQYF. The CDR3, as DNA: TGCGCCAGCAGCTTCCGACAGGGTTCCTACGAGCAGTACTTC.

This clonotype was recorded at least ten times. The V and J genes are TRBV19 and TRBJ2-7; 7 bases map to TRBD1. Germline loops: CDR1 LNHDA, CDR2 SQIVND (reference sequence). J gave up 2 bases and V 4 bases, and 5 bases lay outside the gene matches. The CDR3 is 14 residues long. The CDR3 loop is CASSTPTGTYEQYF. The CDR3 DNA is TGTGCCAGTAGTACGCCGACAGGGACCTACGAGCAGTACTTC.

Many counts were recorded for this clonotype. As DNA, the CDR3 is TGTGCCAGCAGCGCGGCAGGGACAGGGGGCTACTTC. It is translated as CASSAAGTGGYF. This rearrangement joins TRBV5-6 to TRBJ2-5, with 12 nucleotides matching TRBD1. V lost 4 bases to trimming and J lost 14 bases; unmatched junction nucleotides: 6. The CDR3 is 12 residues long. Germline V CDR1 and CDR2: SGHDT, YYEEEE.

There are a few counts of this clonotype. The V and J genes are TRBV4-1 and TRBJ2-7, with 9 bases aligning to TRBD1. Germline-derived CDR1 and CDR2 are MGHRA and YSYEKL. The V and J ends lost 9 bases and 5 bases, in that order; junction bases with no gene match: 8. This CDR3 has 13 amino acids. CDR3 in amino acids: CASTGGAYDEQYF. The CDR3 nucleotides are TGCGCCAGTACAGGGGGCGCATACGACGAGCAGTACTTC.

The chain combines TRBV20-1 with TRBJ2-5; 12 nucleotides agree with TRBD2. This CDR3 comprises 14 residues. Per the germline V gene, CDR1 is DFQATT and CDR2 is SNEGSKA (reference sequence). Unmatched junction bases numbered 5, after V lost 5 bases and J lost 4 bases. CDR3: CSAVTSGRGETQYF. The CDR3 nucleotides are TGCAGTGCTGTGACTAGCGGGAGAGGAGAGACCCAGTACTTC.

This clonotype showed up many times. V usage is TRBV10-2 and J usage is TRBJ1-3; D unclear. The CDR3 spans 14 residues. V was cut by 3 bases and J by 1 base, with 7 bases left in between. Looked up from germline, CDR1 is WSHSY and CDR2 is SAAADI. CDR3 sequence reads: CASSDWGSGNTIYF. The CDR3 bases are TGCGCCAGCAGTGACTGGGGTTCTGGAAACACCATATATTTT.

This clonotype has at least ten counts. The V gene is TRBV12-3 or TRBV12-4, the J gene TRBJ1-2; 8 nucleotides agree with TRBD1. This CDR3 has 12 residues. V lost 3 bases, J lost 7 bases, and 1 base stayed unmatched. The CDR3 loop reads CASSFRGRGYTF. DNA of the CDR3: TGTGCCAGCAGTTTCAGGGGGCGTGGCTACACCTTC.

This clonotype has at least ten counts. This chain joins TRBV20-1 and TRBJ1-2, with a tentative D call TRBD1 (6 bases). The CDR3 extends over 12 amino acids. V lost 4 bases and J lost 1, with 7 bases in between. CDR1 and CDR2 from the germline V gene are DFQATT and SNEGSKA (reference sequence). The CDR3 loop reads CSAKGGNYGYTF. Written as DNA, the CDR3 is TGCAGTGCTAAAGGGGGTAACTATGGCTACACCTTC.

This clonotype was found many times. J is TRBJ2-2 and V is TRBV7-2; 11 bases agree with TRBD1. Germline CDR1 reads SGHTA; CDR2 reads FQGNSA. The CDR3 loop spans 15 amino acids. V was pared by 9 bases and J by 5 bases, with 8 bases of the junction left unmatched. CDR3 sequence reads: CASSSRDRGTGELFF. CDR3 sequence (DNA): TGTGCCAGTAGTTCCCGGGACAGGGGGACCGGGGAGCTGTTTTTT.

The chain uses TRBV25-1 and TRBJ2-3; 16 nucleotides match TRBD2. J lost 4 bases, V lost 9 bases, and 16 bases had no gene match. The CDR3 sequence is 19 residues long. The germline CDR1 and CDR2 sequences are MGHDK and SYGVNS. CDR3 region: CASTREGTSGRADSDTQYF. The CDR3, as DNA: TGTGCCAGTACAAGAGAGGGGACTAGCGGGAGGGCCGACTCAGATACGCAGTATTTT. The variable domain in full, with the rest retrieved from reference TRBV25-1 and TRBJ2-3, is EADIYQTPRYLVIGTGKKITLECSQTMGHDKMYWYQQDPGMELHLIHYSYGVNSTEKGDLSSESTVSRIRTEHFPLTLESARPSHTSQYLCASTREGTSGRADSDTQYFGPGTRLTVL.

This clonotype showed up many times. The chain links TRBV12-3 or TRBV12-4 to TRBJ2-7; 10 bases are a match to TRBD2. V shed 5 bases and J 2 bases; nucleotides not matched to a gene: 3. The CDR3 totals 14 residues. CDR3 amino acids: CASSQGLAAYEQYF. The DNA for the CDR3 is TGTGCCAGCAGTCAAGGACTAGCGGCCTACGAGCAGTACTTC.

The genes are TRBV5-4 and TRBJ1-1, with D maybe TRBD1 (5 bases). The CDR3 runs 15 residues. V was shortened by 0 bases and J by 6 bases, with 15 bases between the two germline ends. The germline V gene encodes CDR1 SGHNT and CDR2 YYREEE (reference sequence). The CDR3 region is CASSLGGYLGAEAFF. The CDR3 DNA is TGTGCCAGCAGCTTGGGCGGCTACCTGGGGGCTGAAGCTTTCTTT.

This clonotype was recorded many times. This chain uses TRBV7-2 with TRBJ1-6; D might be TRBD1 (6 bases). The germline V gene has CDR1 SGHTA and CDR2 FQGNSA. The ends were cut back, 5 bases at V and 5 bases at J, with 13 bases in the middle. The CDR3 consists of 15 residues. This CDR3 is CASSPRQAHNSPLHF. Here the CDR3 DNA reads TGTGCCAGCAGCCCAAGACAGGCTCATAATTCACCCCTCCACTTT.

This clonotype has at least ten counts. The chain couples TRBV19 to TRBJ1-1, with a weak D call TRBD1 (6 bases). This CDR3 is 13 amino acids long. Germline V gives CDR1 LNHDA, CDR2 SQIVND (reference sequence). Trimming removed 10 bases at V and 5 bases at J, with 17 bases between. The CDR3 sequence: CAITTGSGTEAFF. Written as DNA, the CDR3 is TGTGCCATTACGACAGGTTCGGGGACTGAAGCTTTCTTT.

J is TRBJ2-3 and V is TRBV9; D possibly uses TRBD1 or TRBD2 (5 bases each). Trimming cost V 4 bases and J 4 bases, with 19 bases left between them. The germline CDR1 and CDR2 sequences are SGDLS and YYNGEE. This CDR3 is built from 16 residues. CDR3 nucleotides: TGTGCCAGCAGCAAGACCGGGACCGTCCTTCCAGATACGCAGTATTTT. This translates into CASSKTGTVLPDTQYF.

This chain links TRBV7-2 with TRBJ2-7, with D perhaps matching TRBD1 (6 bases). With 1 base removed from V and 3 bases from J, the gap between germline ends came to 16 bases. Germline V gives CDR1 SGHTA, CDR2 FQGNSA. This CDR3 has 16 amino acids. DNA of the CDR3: TGTGCCAGCAGCTTAGTTTGGACAGTTATCCACTACGAGCAGTACTTC. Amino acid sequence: CASSLVWTVIHYEQYF.

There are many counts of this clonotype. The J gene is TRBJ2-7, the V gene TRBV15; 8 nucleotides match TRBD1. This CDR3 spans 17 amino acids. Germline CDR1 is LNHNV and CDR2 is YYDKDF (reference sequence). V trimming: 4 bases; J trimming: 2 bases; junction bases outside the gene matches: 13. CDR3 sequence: CATSTVSGTGNAYEQYF. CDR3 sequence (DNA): TGTGCCACCAGCACTGTATCCGGGACAGGCAATGCCTACGAGCAGTACTTC.

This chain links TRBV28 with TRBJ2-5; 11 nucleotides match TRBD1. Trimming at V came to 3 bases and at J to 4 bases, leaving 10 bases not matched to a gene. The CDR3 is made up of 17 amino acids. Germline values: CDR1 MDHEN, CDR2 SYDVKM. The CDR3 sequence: CASSFFSGTGGLETQYF. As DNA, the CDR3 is TGTGCCAGCAGTTTCTTTTCTGGGACAGGGGGGCTAGAGACCCAGTACTTC.

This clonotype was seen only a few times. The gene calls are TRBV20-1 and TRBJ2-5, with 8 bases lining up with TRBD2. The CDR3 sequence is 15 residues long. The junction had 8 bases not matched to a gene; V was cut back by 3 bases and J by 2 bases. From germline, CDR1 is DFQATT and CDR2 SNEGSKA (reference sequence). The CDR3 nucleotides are TGCAGTGCTAGCCCGGCTAGCGGGTTACAAGAGACCCAGTACTTC. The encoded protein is CSASPASGLQETQYF.

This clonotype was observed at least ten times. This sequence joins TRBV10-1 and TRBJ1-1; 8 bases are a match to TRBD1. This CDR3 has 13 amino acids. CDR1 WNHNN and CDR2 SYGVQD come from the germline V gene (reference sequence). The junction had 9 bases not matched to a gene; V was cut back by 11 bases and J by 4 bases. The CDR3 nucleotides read TGCGCCGCATCAAGACAGGGGCTCACTGAAGCTTTCTTT. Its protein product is CAASRQGLTEAFF.

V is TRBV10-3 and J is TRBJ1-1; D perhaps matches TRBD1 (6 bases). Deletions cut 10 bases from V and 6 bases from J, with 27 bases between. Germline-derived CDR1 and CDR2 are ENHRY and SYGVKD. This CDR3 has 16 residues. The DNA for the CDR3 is TGTGCCAGCAGCGAGGGGGGTGGCAGGGAAAACGCTGAAGCTTTCTTT. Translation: CASSEGGGRENAEAFF.

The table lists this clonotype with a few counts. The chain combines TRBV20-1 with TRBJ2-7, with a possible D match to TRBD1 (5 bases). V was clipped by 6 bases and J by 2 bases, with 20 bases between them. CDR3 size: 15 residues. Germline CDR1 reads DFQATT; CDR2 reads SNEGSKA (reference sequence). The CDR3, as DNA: TGCAGTGCCACCCAATTCACAGGTCCTCCCTACGAGCAGTACTTC. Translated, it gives CSATQFTGPPYEQYF.

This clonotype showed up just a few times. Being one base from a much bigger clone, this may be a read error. CDR3 nucleotide sequence: TGCGCCAGCAGTGAGTCGGGCCTAGCGGGGGACGAGCAGTACTTC. It translates to CASSESGLAGDEQYF. The rearrangement joins TRBV10-1 to TRBJ2-7; 10 nucleotides agree with TRBD2. The germline gives CDR1 WNHNN, CDR2 SYGVQD (reference sequence). V lost 0 bases, J lost 5 bases, and 4 bases stayed unmatched. This CDR3 contains 15 residues.

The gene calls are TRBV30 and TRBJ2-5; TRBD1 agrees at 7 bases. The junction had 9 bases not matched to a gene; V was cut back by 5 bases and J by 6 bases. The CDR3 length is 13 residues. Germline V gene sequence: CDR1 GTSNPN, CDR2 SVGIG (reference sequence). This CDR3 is CAWARDSLKTQYF. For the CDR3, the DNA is TGTGCCTGGGCCCGGGACAGCCTTAAGACCCAGTACTTC.

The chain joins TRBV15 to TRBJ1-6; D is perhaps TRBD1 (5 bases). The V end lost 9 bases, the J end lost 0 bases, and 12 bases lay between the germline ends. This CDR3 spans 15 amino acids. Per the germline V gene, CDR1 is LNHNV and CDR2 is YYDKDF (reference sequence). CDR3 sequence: CATRGGSSYNSPLHF. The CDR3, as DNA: TGTGCCACTAGGGGAGGGAGCTCCTATAATTCACCCCTCCACTTT.